The entry that follows covers one T cell receptor beta chain sequence. Antigen: not known. Investigators sought sequencing depths of between 1 in 200,000 and 1 in 1 million T cells. Produced via immunoSEQ multiplex PCR; TCRdb's table is partial and in-frame only. The profile shows 19,000 or so clones, about two thirds of them singletons. The data were taken from a study of cytotoxic CD8 clonotypes in ibrutinib-treated CLL. Study details: Mean values per sample were 255,043 productive templates and around 96,000 productive rearrangements.

Points from the study as a whole: Sustained-remission and progressing patients' sampling times differed. Baseline clonality was higher than in age-matched healthy donors and moved in step with circulating CD8+ T-cell counts.

This specimen consisted of PBMCs, obtained after 12 months of ibrutinib treatment. This TCR was recovered from a human donor with chronic lymphocytic leukemia.

The CDR3 DNA reads as TGCGCCAGCAGGAGTGTTTACAGGGGAACTAATGAAAAACTGTTTTTT. It encodes CASRSVYRGTNEKLFF. The chain has TRBV5-1 and TRBJ1-4; TRBD1 aligns across 7 bases. Germline assignment: CDR1 SGHRS and CDR2 YFSETQ. Trimming took 5 bases from V and 1 from J; bases not matched to a gene: 8. This CDR3 is built from 16 residues.